This note documents a single T cell receptor (beta chain) sequence. These data are taken from a study of blood T cell repertoires in COVID-19. Overall study context: Nucleic acid was either cDNA or gDNA, and it came from T cells, B-cell-depleted T cells, or PBMCs.

V shed 4 bases and J shed 8 bases, with 8 bases lying between them. The germline gives CDR1 SEHNR, CDR2 FQNEAQ (reference sequence). The CDR3 extends over 12 amino acids. The table came from immunoSEQ multiplex PCR; TCRdb's copy has only in-frame clones and leaves some out. The table shows around 300,000 clones, with 75% to 90% occurring only once. What was sequenced was peripheral blood. The source is a man in his forties or fifties with acute or convalescent COVID-19. The chain combines TRBV7-9 with TRBJ1-4; D gene unclear. The CDR3 region is CASSSLQEKLFF. The DNA for the CDR3 is TGTGCCAGCAGCTCCCTCCAGGAAAAACTGTTTTTT.